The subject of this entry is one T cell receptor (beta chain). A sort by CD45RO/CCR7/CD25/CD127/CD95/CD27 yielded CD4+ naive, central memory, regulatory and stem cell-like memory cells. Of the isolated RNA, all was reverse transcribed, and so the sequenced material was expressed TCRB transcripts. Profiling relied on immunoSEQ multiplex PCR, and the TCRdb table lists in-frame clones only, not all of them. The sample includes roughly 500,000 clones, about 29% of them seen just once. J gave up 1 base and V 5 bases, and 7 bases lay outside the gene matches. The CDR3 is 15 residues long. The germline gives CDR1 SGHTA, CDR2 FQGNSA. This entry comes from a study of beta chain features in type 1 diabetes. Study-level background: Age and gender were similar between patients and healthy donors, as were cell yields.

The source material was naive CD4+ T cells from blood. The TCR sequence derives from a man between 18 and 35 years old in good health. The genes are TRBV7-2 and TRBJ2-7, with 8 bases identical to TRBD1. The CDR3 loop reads CASSIDRGASYEQYF. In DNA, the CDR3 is TGTGCCAGCAGCATCGACAGGGGCGCATCCTACGAGCAGTACTTC. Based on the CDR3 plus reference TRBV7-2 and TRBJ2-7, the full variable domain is GAGVSQSPSNKVTEKGKDVELRCDPISGHTALYWYRQSLGQGLEFLIYFQGNSAPDKSGLPSDRFSAERTGGSVSTLTIQRTQQEDSAVYLCASSIDRGASYEQYFGPGTRLTVT.